The 26 T cell receptor beta chains below all came from one sample that was sequenced in a study of control samples from healthy donors and cancer patients. Assay: immunoSEQ multiplex PCR; the TCRdb copy retains only in-frame clones and omits some. The sample carries roughly 24,000 clones, about 81% recorded once. The material sequenced was PBMCs. These receptor sequences come from a man in his fifties or sixties with colorectal cancer.

The rearrangement joins TRBV11-2 to TRBJ1-4, with a tentative D call TRBD1 (6 bases). Germline loops: CDR1 SGHAT, CDR2 FQNNGV. Trimming took off 0 bases at V and 12 bases at J, with 26 bases between the two ends. The CDR3 has 18 residues. The CDR3 DNA sequence: TGTGCCAGCAGCTTAGAGGAACGTACAGGGCCGACTAGGAATGAACTGTTTTTT. Residues: CASSLEERTGPTRNELFF. Filled out from reference TRBV11-2 and TRBJ1-4, the complete variable domain reads EAGVAQSPRYKIIEKRQSVAFWCNPISGHATLYWYQQILGQGPKLLIQFQNNGVVDDSQLPKDRFSAERLKGVDSTLKIQPAKLEDSAVYLCASSLEERTGPTRNELFFGSGTQLSVL.

This chain joins TRBV4-1 and TRBJ1-1, with 8 positions matching TRBD1. J was trimmed by 1 base and V by 4 bases; bases with no gene match: 5. The length of the CDR3 is 15 residues. The germline CDR1 and CDR2 sequences are MGHRA and YSYEKL. The CDR3 reads CASSLSQGANTEAFF. The DNA of the CDR3 is TGCGCCAGCAGCCTCAGTCAGGGGGCGAACACTGAAGCTTTCTTT.

The rearrangement links TRBV19 to TRBJ1-2; D remains ambiguous. This CDR3 region has 15 residues. CDR1 and CDR2 (germline): LNHDA, SQIVND (reference sequence). With 7 bases removed from V and 2 bases from J, the gap between germline ends came to 17 bases. The DNA of the CDR3 is TGTGCCAGTACCCCCATAGGCGGAGGGAACTATGGCTACACCTTC. Translation gives CASTPIGGGNYGYTF.

The chain joins TRBV19 to TRBJ1-5, with 9 bases fitting TRBD1. Germline V gene sequence: CDR1 LNHDA, CDR2 SQIVND (reference sequence). Trimming cost V 3 bases and J 3 bases; bases outside gene matches: 12. There are 18 residues in the CDR3. CDR3 sequence reads: CASSISNHGTGTNQPQHF. CDR3 DNA sequence: TGTGCCAGTAGTATCAGTAACCACGGGACAGGGACCAATCAGCCCCAGCATTTT.

The chain recombines TRBV10-3 with TRBJ2-3, with 8 bases lining up with TRBD2. Germline assignment: CDR1 ENHRY and CDR2 SYGVKD. Trimming cost V 11 bases and J 0 bases; bases outside gene matches: 4. The CDR3 runs to 13 residues. Here the CDR3 reads CAARGGSTDTQYF. The CDR3 DNA reads TGTGCCGCCCGGGGGGGGAGCACAGATACGCAGTATTTT.

The V gene is TRBV10-1, the J gene TRBJ2-1, with D perhaps TRBD1 (6 bases). Between the trimmed V and J ends, which lost 3 bases and 0 bases, there was a span of 12 bases. The V gene's germline CDR1 is WNHNN and CDR2 SYGVQD (reference sequence). The CDR3 contains 16 residues. The CDR3 protein is CASSDTDRSSYNEQFF. CDR3 sequence (DNA): TGCGCCAGCAGTGATACAGACAGGAGCTCCTACAATGAGCAGTTCTTC.

J is TRBJ1-1 and V is TRBV19; TRBD1 might be the D (5 bases). There are 15 residues in the CDR3. Germline values: CDR1 LNHDA, CDR2 SQIVND (reference sequence). Trimming shortened V by 3 bases and J by 0 bases, and 11 bases separated the two germline ends. The CDR3 reads CASSMYDSMNTEAFF. CDR3 nucleotides: TGTGCCAGTAGTATGTACGACAGCATGAACACTGAAGCTTTCTTT.

CDR3 nucleotides: TGTGCCAGTAGTTCCCAGCCGCTCGCTAATGAAAAACTGTTTTTT. Its translation is CASSSQPLANEKLFF. The rearrangement joins TRBV19 to TRBJ1-4, with D unclear. Germline CDR1 reads LNHDA; CDR2 reads SQIVND (reference sequence). This CDR3 is 15 amino acids long. V lost 5 bases and J 3 bases, leaving 13 bases between the germline ends.

This clone qualifies as large. This chain links TRBV10-1 with TRBJ1-4; perhaps TRBD1 as D (5 bases). CDR1 is WNHNN, CDR2 SYGVQD, per germline (reference sequence). There are 15 residues in the CDR3. V was trimmed by 3 bases and J by 5 bases, leaving 13 bases between them. CDR3 DNA sequence: TGCGCCAGCAGTGAAGGGACGGCGGGAAATGAAAAACTGTTTTTT. Encoded protein: CASSEGTAGNEKLFF.

The V gene is TRBV18, the J gene TRBJ1-6; 9 nucleotides agree with TRBD1. The trim removed 1 base at V and 4 bases at J, leaving 5 bases unmatched. The length of the CDR3 is 17 residues. Germline values: CDR1 KGHSH, CDR2 LQKENI. This chain's CDR3 is CASSPLETGGYNSPLHF. The CDR3 DNA sequence: TGTGCCAGCTCACCACTCGAGACAGGGGGTTATAATTCACCCCTCCACTTT.

The chain carries TRBV5-1 and TRBJ2-6; D remains ambiguous. The length of the CDR3 is 15 residues. Germline V gives CDR1 SGHRS, CDR2 YFSETQ. V lost 7 bases and J 1 base, leaving 12 bases between the germline ends. The CDR3: CASQRSISGANVLTF. The CDR3 bases are TGCGCCAGCCAGAGGTCTATATCTGGGGCCAACGTCCTGACTTTC.

This clone was seen a handful of times. The V call is TRBV30, the J call TRBJ1-2; D is unclear. The CDR3 is 13 amino acids. V was clipped by 2 bases and J by 5 bases, with 12 bases between them. Germline lookup yields CDR1 GTSNPN and CDR2 SVGIG (reference sequence). CDR3 amino acids: CAWSRRAYYGYTF. The CDR3 DNA follows: TGTGCCTGGAGTAGAAGGGCTTATTATGGCTACACCTTC.

This rearrangement joins TRBV27 to TRBJ1-1; no firm D call. The ends were cut back, 2 bases at V and 1 base at J, with 5 bases in the middle. There are 13 residues in the CDR3. CDR1 is MNHEY and CDR2 is SMNVEV in the germline V gene (reference sequence). CDR3 in amino acids: CASSLLGNTEAFF. CDR3 sequence (DNA): TGTGCCAGCAGTTTACTTGGGAACACTGAAGCTTTCTTT.

This sequence joins TRBV5-5 and TRBJ2-6, with D uncertain. V lost 4 bases to trimming and J lost 0 bases, with 5 bases between them. CDR1 and CDR2 from the germline V gene are SGHKS and YYEKEE (reference sequence). The CDR3 has 14 amino acids. The CDR3: CASSTDSGANVLTF. Here the CDR3 DNA reads TGTGCCAGCAGCACTGACTCTGGGGCCAACGTCCTGACTTTC.

The chain uses TRBV24-1 and TRBJ2-5, with 8 bases fitting TRBD2. CDR1 is KGHDR and CDR2 is SFDVKD in the germline V gene. The CDR3 length is 13 residues. Trimming took 9 bases from V and 5 from J; bases not matched to a gene: 7. CDR3 sequence (DNA): TGTGCCACCGGGCGGGGGGCCCCGGAGACCCAGTACTTC. Translated: CATGRGAPETQYF.

This chain connects TRBV5-1 to TRBJ1-1, with no clear D. The germline gives CDR1 SGHRS, CDR2 YFSETQ. The CDR3 loop spans 14 amino acids. Deletions cut 4 bases from V and 5 bases from J, with 15 bases between. The CDR3 reads CASSVTESRTEAFF. Written as DNA, the CDR3 is TGCGCCAGCAGCGTGACTGAATCAAGGACTGAAGCTTTCTTT.

The V and J genes are TRBV5-4 and TRBJ1-5; possibly TRBD1 for D (6 bases). Germline CDR1 and CDR2: SGHNT and YYREEE (reference sequence). V dropped 3 bases and J dropped 8 bases, with 21 bases sitting between them. The length of the CDR3 is 16 residues. In DNA, the CDR3 is TGTGCCAGCAGCTCCAAGAGTGACGGGGGCAGAGAGCCCCAGCATTTT. This encodes CASSSKSDGGREPQHF.

The rearrangement links TRBV27 to TRBJ1-1; D not certain. Trimming cost V 1 base and J 6 bases, with 12 bases left between them. The CDR3 consists of 14 residues. Germline CDR1 is MNHEY and CDR2 is SMNVEV (reference sequence). The CDR3 sequence is CASSLFFPRSEAFF. For the CDR3, the DNA is TGTGCCAGCAGTTTATTTTTCCCCAGATCTGAAGCTTTCTTT.

This clone counts as medium-sized. This chain links TRBV6-5 with TRBJ2-1, with 11 bases that match TRBD2. Losses at the gene ends were 3 bases for V and 1 base for J; bases not matched to a gene: 2. CDR1 is MNHEY and CDR2 is SVGAGI in the germline V gene. The CDR3 has 16 residues. The CDR3, as DNA: TGTGCCAGCAGTTATCTAGCGGGGGGATCCTACAATGAGCAGTTCTTC. It specifies CASSYLAGGSYNEQFF.

Only a few counts were recorded for this clone. The chain couples TRBV2 to TRBJ1-1; D unclear. The germline gives CDR1 SNHLY, CDR2 FYNNEI. Between the trimmed V and J ends, which lost 7 bases and 5 bases, there was a span of 14 bases. This CDR3 comprises 13 residues. CDR3 coding DNA: TGTGCCAGCACCTTGGGAGAAGGGACTGAAGCTTTCTTT. It translates to CASTLGEGTEAFF.

The chain joins TRBV5-5 to TRBJ1-2; a weak D match, TRBD1 (6 bases). V was trimmed by 6 bases and J by 5 bases, leaving 23 bases between them. The CDR3 consists of 16 residues. The germline V gene has CDR1 SGHKS and CDR2 YYEKEE (reference sequence). CDR3 residues: CASTTIGGARGYGYTF. CDR3 bases: TGTGCCAGCACCACAATTGGGGGGGCGCGTGGGTATGGCTACACCTTC.

This clone was counted a few times. This sequence joins TRBV29-1 and TRBJ2-7; 9 bases agree with TRBD2. CDR1 is SQVTM and CDR2 is ANQGSEA in the germline V gene. The V segment lost 6 bases and the J segment 6 bases; nucleotides outside the gene matches: 15. The CDR3 contains 15 residues. CDR3 coding DNA: TGCAGCGTAGGGGGGACTAGCTACGGAAGGGGCGAGCAGTACGTC. The encoded protein is CSVGGTSYGRGEQYV.

This clone was counted once. The chain joins TRBV6-6 to TRBJ1-2, with TRBD1 matching 10 bases. J gave up 5 bases and V 6 bases, and 6 bases lay outside the gene matches. The CDR3 spans 14 residues. The germline V gene encodes CDR1 MNHNY and CDR2 SVGAGI (reference sequence). The DNA for the CDR3 is TGTGCCAGCAGACTTCCGGGACAGGGGTATGGCTACACCTTC. It yields the protein CASRLPGQGYGYTF.

The chain is built from TRBV4-3 and TRBJ2-3; 8 nucleotides line up with TRBD1. V lost 6 bases and J lost 1; bases outside the gene matches: 9. This CDR3 contains 16 residues. From germline, CDR1 is LGHNA and CDR2 YSLEER. The CDR3 region has the DNA TGCGCCAGCAGTCCCGGACAGGGACGCGGCACAGATACGCAGTATTTT. Protein sequence: CASSPGQGRGTDTQYF.

This clone was found once. The chain joins TRBV5-1 to TRBJ1-2; D is unclear. This CDR3 has 13 residues. Per germline, CDR1 SGHRS and CDR2 YFSETQ. V was pared by 4 bases and J by 2 bases, with 9 bases between. The chain's CDR3 is CASSLSENYGYTF. The CDR3 DNA is TGCGCCAGCAGCCTATCCGAGAACTATGGCTACACCTTC.

The rearrangement links TRBV5-5 to TRBJ2-1; TRBD1 matches 9 bases. The CDR3 runs 14 residues. Germline values: CDR1 SGHKS, CDR2 YYEKEE (reference sequence). The J segment lost 6 bases and the V segment lost 4 bases, leaving 5 bases of the junction unmatched. The CDR3 spells CASSRDRATNEQFF. The CDR3 DNA reads TGTGCCAGCAGCCGGGACAGGGCAACCAATGAGCAGTTCTTC.